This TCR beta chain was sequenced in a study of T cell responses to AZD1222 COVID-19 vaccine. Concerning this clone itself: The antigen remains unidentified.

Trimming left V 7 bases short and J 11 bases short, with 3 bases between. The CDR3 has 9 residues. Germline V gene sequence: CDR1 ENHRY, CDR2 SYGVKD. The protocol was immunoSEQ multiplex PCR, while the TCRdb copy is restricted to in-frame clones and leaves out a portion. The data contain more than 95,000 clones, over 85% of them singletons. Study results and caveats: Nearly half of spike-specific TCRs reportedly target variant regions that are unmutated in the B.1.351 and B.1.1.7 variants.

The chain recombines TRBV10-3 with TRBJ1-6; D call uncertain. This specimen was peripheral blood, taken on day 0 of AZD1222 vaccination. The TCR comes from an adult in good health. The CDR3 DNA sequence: TGTGCCATCATCCCACCCCTCCACTTT. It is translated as CAIIPPLHF.